This T cell receptor beta chain was sequenced in a study of blood T cells in healthy people across ages. Findings of the study overall: The diversity estimates, figures obtained from one million T cells, were considered underestimates. Per million T cells, the diversity of TCR beta decreased roughly linearly as age advanced. For the donors, CMV status was unknown and possibly confounded expanded clonotype changes.

Using a J-beta primer mix together with a sample-barcoded 5' primer, a second PCR was run for about 7 to 12 cycles. Every cDNA was tagged by a template-switch adaptor with 12 random nucleotides. TCRdb re-called the 5' RACE reads through MiXCR, storing one row per CDR3 protein. The repertoire holds around 800,000 distinct CDR3 sequences, with around 62% as singletons. With respect to this clonotype: What it binds is unknown.

The CDR3 extends over 17 amino acids. The ends were cut back, 0 bases at V and 2 bases at J, with 17 bases in the middle. CDR1 and CDR2 from the germline V gene are LGHNA and YSLEER. Sequenced sample: blood. This receptor was obtained from a man aged 25 to 40 in good health. The V and J genes are TRBV4-3 and TRBJ2-7; D is ambiguous. This CDR3 reads CASSQDRSRRVPYEQYF. CDR3 DNA sequence: TGCGCCAGCAGCCAAGATCGGAGTAGGCGCGTGCCCTACGAGCAGTACTTC.